This T cell receptor beta chain was sequenced in a study of post-analysis software for immune sequencing data. About the study: Recorded disease courses covered relapsing-remitting, secondary progressive and progressive-relapsing multiple sclerosis. Some patients had no subtype annotation. Overall study findings and caveats: In patients, a few TRBV segments were more frequent than in controls, with TRBV5-6, TRBV5-1 and TRBV20-1 among them.

Concerning this clonotype itself: Its antigen remains unknown.

The authors incorporated unique molecular identifiers into the TCR beta cDNA libraries. TCRdb ran MiXCR on the PCR reads and lists one entry per CDR3 protein. Among about 680,000 distinct CDR3 sequences listed, 55% to 60% were seen once. This CDR3 contains 12 residues. Trimming shortened V by 5 bases and J by 5 bases, and 9 bases separated the two germline ends. The sample was blood. This sequence originates from a girl between 2 and 10 years old with multiple sclerosis. This chain links TRBV12-3 or TRBV12-4 with TRBJ1-1; no clear D. In DNA, the CDR3 is TGTGCCAGCAGTCCCTACCAAACTGAAGCTTTCTTT. Its translation: CASSPYQTEAFF.